Below, 31 T cell receptor beta chains from the same sample are listed, as sequenced in a study of Ad26.COV2.S vaccination and SARS-CoV-2 variants. Treatment denoted: 15 to 20 received Ad26.COV2.S at low or high dose, single or two shots; five or six received placebo; per-sample allocation not given. Repertoires come from day 63 after the first vaccine or placebo injection. The repertoire was sequenced with immunoSEQ multiplex PCR; TCRdb's copy has only in-frame clones and lacks some. The table lists some 390,000 clones, 88% of them singletons. The sequencing here drew on peripheral blood, taken in a trial of Ad26.COV2.S vaccine versus placebo. All receptors derive from a person aged 18-65 years who received the Ad26.COV2.S COVID-19 vaccine or a placebo.

This clone was seen a single time. This chain joins TRBV5-1 and TRBJ2-1; D is tentatively TRBD1 or TRBD2 (6 bases each). CDR1 SGHRS and CDR2 YFSETQ come from the germline V gene. The CDR3 runs 15 residues. Trimming removed 3 bases at V and 8 bases at J, with 18 bases between. CDR3 nucleotide sequence: TGCGCCAGCAGCTGGGATGGGGGGCCGGGACATGAGCAGTTCTTC. It encodes CASSWDGGPGHEQFF.

Only one count was recorded for this clone. The genes are TRBV7-9 and TRBJ1-2; D gene ambiguous. This CDR3 has 15 amino acids. V dropped 3 bases and J dropped 3 bases, with 14 bases sitting between them. Germline V gene data show CDR1 as SEHNR and CDR2 as FQNEAQ (reference sequence). CDR3 DNA: TGTGCCAGCAGCTTGGTCGGGAAAAGGGACTATGGCTACACCTTC. Protein product: CASSLVGKRDYGYTF.

V and J are TRBV10-3 and TRBJ2-2, with a tentative D call TRBD2 (5 bases). CDR1 ENHRY and CDR2 SYGVKD come from the germline V gene. The ends were cut back, 6 bases at V and 4 bases at J, with 12 bases in the middle. CDR3 length equals 14 residues. This chain's CDR3 is CAISAGAGTGELFF. As DNA, the CDR3 is TGTGCCATCAGCGCGGGTGCGGGCACCGGGGAGCTGTTTTTT.

This sequence joins TRBV11-3 and TRBJ1-1, with a weak D call TRBD1 (5 bases). The CDR3 length is 14 residues. Germline V gives CDR1 SGHNT, CDR2 YENEEA. V dropped 0 bases and J dropped 3 bases, with 8 bases sitting between them. CDR3 nucleotides: TGTGCCAGCAGCTTAGACGGGGGGGACACTGAAGCTTTCTTT. Amino acids: CASSLDGGDTEAFF.

The chain recombines TRBV15 with TRBJ1-1; 8 nucleotides align to TRBD1. After removal of 0 bases from V and 1 base from J, the junction contained 7 bases not matched to a gene. This CDR3 is built from 17 residues. Germline CDR1 is LNHNV and CDR2 is YYDKDF (reference sequence). This chain's CDR3 is CATSRDLQGGTNTEAFF. The CDR3 coding sequence is TGTGCCACCAGCAGAGATCTACAGGGGGGAACGAACACTGAAGCTTTCTTT. The complete variable domain, with remaining parts taken from reference TRBV15 and TRBJ1-1, reads DAMVIQNPRYQVTQFGKPVTLSCSQTLNHNVMYWYQQKSSQAPKLLFHYYDKDFNNEADTPDNFQSRRPNTSFCFLDIRSPGLGDTAMYLCATSRDLQGGTNTEAFFGQGTRLTVV.

A few counts support this clone. Other DNA sequences from this sample encode an identical CDR3 as well. The V and J genes are TRBV7-9 and TRBJ2-3; D unresolved. Germline CDR1 reads SEHNR; CDR2 reads FQNEAQ (reference sequence). The CDR3 is 12 amino acids. The V end was cut by 2 bases, the J end by 0 bases, with 0 bases between. The chain's CDR3 is CASSLSTDTQYF. For the CDR3, the DNA is TGTGCCAGCAGCTTAAGCACAGATACGCAGTATTTT. The full variable domain, with the rest looked up from reference TRBV7-9 and TRBJ2-3, is DTGVSQNPRHKITKRGQNVTFRCDPISEHNRLYWYRQTLGQGPEFLTYFQNEAQLEKSRLLSDRFSAERPKGSFSTLEIQRTEQGDSAMYLCASSLSTDTQYFGPGTRLTVL.

This chain connects TRBV2 to TRBJ2-2; 7 positions agree with TRBD2. The length of the CDR3 is 17 residues. V was pared by 4 bases and J by 3 bases, with 11 bases of the junction left unmatched. The V gene's germline CDR1 is SNHLY and CDR2 FYNNEI. Here the CDR3 DNA reads TGTGCCAGCAGTGGTGGTTCGAGCGGGGCTGACACCGGGGAGCTGTTTTTT. This translates into CASSGGSSGADTGELFF.

The chain couples TRBV7-9 to TRBJ1-1, with D perhaps TRBD1 (5 bases). CDR1 and CDR2 (germline): SEHNR, FQNEAQ (reference sequence). The CDR3 has 16 amino acids. The germline V and J ends were trimmed by 4 bases and 1 base, with 16 bases remaining between them. CDR3 bases: TGTGCCAGCAGCTCCCCGACGAGGGGCGAGAACACTGAAGCTTTCTTT. This gives the protein CASSSPTRGENTEAFF.

The gene calls are TRBV5-8 and TRBJ2-7; 7 bases align to TRBD1. Germline lookup yields CDR1 SGHTS and CDR2 YDEGEE. The CDR3 spans 16 residues. Losses at the gene ends were 3 bases for V and 1 base for J; bases not matched to a gene: 10. The CDR3 protein is CASSWPRTGKSYEQYF. CDR3 in DNA: TGTGCCAGCAGCTGGCCCCGGACAGGCAAATCCTACGAGCAGTACTTC.

The chain links TRBV4-1 to TRBJ1-6; TRBD1 matches 9 bases. The V segment lost 2 bases and the J segment 9 bases; nucleotides outside the gene matches: 5. CDR3 length: 15 amino acids. The germline V gene has CDR1 MGHRA and CDR2 YSYEKL. Written as DNA, the CDR3 is TGCGCCAGCAGCCAACTTAACAGGGGGCTTTCACCCCTCCACTTT. Its protein product is CASSQLNRGLSPLHF.

The chain links TRBV6-5 to TRBJ2-7; 11 bases line up with TRBD2. Germline CDR1 and CDR2: MNHEY and SVGAGI. Unmatched junction bases numbered 6, after V lost 8 bases and J lost 3 bases. The CDR3 is 14 residues long. CDR3 residues: CASGTSGGFYEQYF. The DNA of the CDR3 is TGTGCCAGCGGAACTAGCGGGGGCTTCTACGAGCAGTACTTC.

This chain connects TRBV12-5 to TRBJ2-5, with D possibly TRBD2 on 7 matching bases. The germline V and J ends were trimmed by 6 bases and 5 bases, with 16 bases remaining between them. Germline CDR1 and CDR2: LGHNT and FRNRAP. This CDR3 spans 14 amino acids. This CDR3 reads CASGQGTNFETQYF. The CDR3, as DNA: TGTGCTAGTGGCCAGGGGACTAACTTCGAGACCCAGTACTTC.

The chain combines TRBV19 with TRBJ1-2; D is uncertain. The length of the CDR3 is 14 residues. The V and J ends lost 2 bases and 0 bases respectively, with 7 bases between them. CDR1 LNHDA and CDR2 SQIVND come from the germline V gene (reference sequence). The CDR3 is CASSINGANYGYTF. CDR3 DNA sequence: TGTGCCAGTAGTATAAATGGAGCTAACTATGGCTACACCTTC.

The V and J genes are TRBV19 and TRBJ2-3; no clear D gene. Trimming removed 5 bases from V and 2 bases from J, with 17 bases in between. The length of the CDR3 is 16 residues. CDR1 and CDR2 (germline): LNHDA, SQIVND (reference sequence). Here the CDR3 reads CASSDHTNSPTDTQYF. The CDR3 DNA reads as TGTGCCAGTAGTGACCACACGAACTCCCCCACAGATACGCAGTATTTT.

This CDR3 is CASSRLQGAKTRNYGYTF. CDR3 in DNA: TGTGCCAGCAGCCGCCTACAGGGGGCGAAAACCCGAAACTATGGCTACACCTTC. V and J are TRBV11-2 and TRBJ1-2; 9 positions agree with TRBD1. CDR3 size: 18 residues. From germline, CDR1 is SGHAT and CDR2 FQNNGV. The V gene end was trimmed by 5 bases and the J gene end by 2 bases; junction bases not matched to a gene: 15.

The CDR3 coding sequence is TGTGCCACCGGGTGGACAGGTAGCACAGATACGCAGTATTTT. The encoded protein is CATGWTGSTDTQYF. V gene TRBV19 combines with J gene TRBJ2-3; 7 bases line up with TRBD1. The V gene's germline CDR1 is LNHDA and CDR2 SQIVND (reference sequence). The J segment lost 0 bases and the V segment lost 10 bases, leaving 7 bases of the junction unmatched. This CDR3 spans 14 amino acids.

The gene calls are TRBV2 and TRBJ1-4; no reliable D call. The CDR3 runs to 16 residues. In germline, CDR1 is SNHLY, CDR2 FYNNEI. V gave up 1 base and J gave up 0 bases, with 9 bases separating them. CDR3 region: CASSEVGFATNEKLFF. The CDR3 DNA reads TGTGCCAGCAGTGAAGTGGGATTTGCAACTAATGAAAAACTGTTTTTT.

This sequence joins TRBV6-6 and TRBJ2-1; tentatively, D is TRBD2 (5 bases). The ends were cut back, 7 bases at V and 4 bases at J, with 14 bases in the middle. In germline, CDR1 is MNHNY, CDR2 SVGAGI (reference sequence). The CDR3 is 14 residues long. The DNA for the CDR3 is TGTGCCAGCAACATTCCGGGATATTACAATGAGCAGTTCTTC. The encoded protein is CASNIPGYYNEQFF.

The V gene is TRBV30, the J gene TRBJ2-7, with 7 bases aligning to TRBD1. This CDR3 is 14 amino acids long. V gave up 2 bases and J gave up 3 bases; unmatched junction bases: 7. Looked up from germline, CDR1 is GTSNPN and CDR2 is SVGIG (reference sequence). The CDR3 coding sequence is TGTGCCTGGAGTCCTTCGGACAGGTACTACGAGCAGTACTTC. Its protein is CAWSPSDRYYEQYF.

This chain connects TRBV5-1 to TRBJ1-5, with 8 bases that match TRBD1. The V gene's germline CDR1 is SGHRS and CDR2 YFSETQ. There are 13 residues in the CDR3. The V segment lost 4 bases and the J segment 5 bases; nucleotides outside the gene matches: 2. CDR3 protein: CASSVTGDQPQHF. The CDR3 DNA reads TGCGCCAGCAGCGTGACAGGGGATCAGCCCCAGCATTTT.

The chain uses TRBV19 and TRBJ1-2; D is unresolved. The germline CDR1 and CDR2 sequences are LNHDA and SQIVND (reference sequence). CDR3 length: 14 residues. V was cut by 7 bases and J by 4 bases, with 16 bases left in between. The CDR3 loop is CASTPSGLSYGYTF. DNA for the CDR3: TGTGCCAGTACTCCAAGCGGGCTGAGCTATGGCTACACCTTC.

The chain combines TRBV5-5 with TRBJ1-2; the D gene is possibly TRBD1 (5 bases). This CDR3 has 13 amino acids. The V end was cut by 6 bases, the J end by 6 bases, with 15 bases between. Germline assignment: CDR1 SGHKS and CDR2 YYEKEE (reference sequence). The CDR3 DNA sequence: TGTGCCAGCAACCCAACCCCGGGGGATGGCTACACCTTC. This codes for CASNPTPGDGYTF.

In nucleotides, the CDR3 is TGTGCCAGCAGTTTCGCGCGGGGGGGCTACACCTTC. Protein: CASSFARGGYTF. The chain uses TRBV12-3 or TRBV12-4 and TRBJ1-2; D possibly corresponds to TRBD1 (5 bases). Trimming stripped 3 bases from V and 8 bases from J, with 10 bases between. CDR3 length equals 12 residues.

The CDR3 DNA sequence: TGCAGCGTTGAGGGGGCAGTTTATGAGCAGTTCTTC. It encodes CSVEGAVYEQFF. The chain combines TRBV29-1 with TRBJ2-1, with a possible D match to TRBD1 (6 bases). CDR3 length: 12 amino acids. Between the trimmed V and J ends, which lost 3 bases and 8 bases, there was a span of 11 bases. The germline V gene encodes CDR1 SQVTM and CDR2 ANQGSEA.

The CDR3 nucleotides are TGTGCCAGTACTACTCGGGGAGGCGCGGGCAATCAGCCCCAGCATTTT. It specifies CASTTRGGAGNQPQHF. This chain uses TRBV19 with TRBJ1-5, with no clear D. The germline CDR1 and CDR2 sequences are LNHDA and SQIVND (reference sequence). The CDR3 has 16 residues. V was shortened by 7 bases and J by 2 bases, with 18 bases between the two germline ends.

This clone showed up just once. The junction differs from germline at one of its ends, possibly a read error. CDR3 in amino acids: CASSPGQGGYGHTF. In DNA, the CDR3 is TGTGCCAGCAGTCCGGGACAGGGAGGTTATGGCCACACCTTC. This chain links TRBV27 with TRBJ1-2; 9 bases are a match to TRBD1. The CDR3 consists of 14 residues. Per the germline V gene, CDR1 is MNHEY and CDR2 is SMNVEV (reference sequence).

This sequence joins TRBV2 and TRBJ1-5; 8 positions match TRBD1. CDR3 length: 16 amino acids. Trimming cost V 10 bases and J 5 bases; bases outside gene matches: 16. Germline-derived CDR1 and CDR2 are SNHLY and FYNNEI. Written as DNA, the CDR3 is TGTGCCACCGGGGTAGACTCAGGGGGCATCGATCAGCCCCAGCATTTT. Its protein is CATGVDSGGIDQPQHF.

The chain is built from TRBV27 and TRBJ1-6, with no clear D. The CDR3 runs to 14 residues. Germline-derived CDR1 and CDR2 are MNHEY and SMNVEV (reference sequence). V dropped 3 bases and J dropped 5 bases, with 8 bases sitting between them. This CDR3 is CASSFGLNNSPLHF. The CDR3 DNA sequence: TGTGCCAGCAGTTTCGGACTGAATAATTCACCCCTCCACTTT.

The rearrangement links TRBV25-1 to TRBJ2-3; 12 bases map to TRBD2. Germline assignment: CDR1 MGHDK and CDR2 SYGVNS. Germline trimming cut 6 bases from V and 6 bases from J; bases unmatched to any gene: 4. This CDR3 region has 14 residues. The CDR3 sequence: CASSLAGGPDTQYF. The CDR3 bases are TGTGCCAGCAGCCTAGCGGGGGGGCCCGATACGCAGTATTTT.

The V and J genes are TRBV11-2 and TRBJ2-3; the D is unclear. V was shortened by 0 bases and J by 2 bases, with 9 bases between the two germline ends. CDR3 size: 15 residues. Germline V gives CDR1 SGHAT, CDR2 FQNNGV. Here the CDR3 reads CASSLDSLDTDTQYF. The CDR3 DNA is TGTGCCAGCAGCTTAGATTCCCTCGACACAGATACGCAGTATTTT.

CDR3 nucleotide sequence: TGTGCCAGCAGCCCCCCGGGACAGTCCTACGAGCAGTACTTC. Its translation: CASSPPGQSYEQYF. The V gene is TRBV5-4, the J gene TRBJ2-7; 7 bases are shared with TRBD1. Germline CDR1 and CDR2: SGHNT and YYREEE (reference sequence). Unmatched junction bases numbered 5, after V lost 4 bases and J lost 1 base. The CDR3 is made up of 14 amino acids.